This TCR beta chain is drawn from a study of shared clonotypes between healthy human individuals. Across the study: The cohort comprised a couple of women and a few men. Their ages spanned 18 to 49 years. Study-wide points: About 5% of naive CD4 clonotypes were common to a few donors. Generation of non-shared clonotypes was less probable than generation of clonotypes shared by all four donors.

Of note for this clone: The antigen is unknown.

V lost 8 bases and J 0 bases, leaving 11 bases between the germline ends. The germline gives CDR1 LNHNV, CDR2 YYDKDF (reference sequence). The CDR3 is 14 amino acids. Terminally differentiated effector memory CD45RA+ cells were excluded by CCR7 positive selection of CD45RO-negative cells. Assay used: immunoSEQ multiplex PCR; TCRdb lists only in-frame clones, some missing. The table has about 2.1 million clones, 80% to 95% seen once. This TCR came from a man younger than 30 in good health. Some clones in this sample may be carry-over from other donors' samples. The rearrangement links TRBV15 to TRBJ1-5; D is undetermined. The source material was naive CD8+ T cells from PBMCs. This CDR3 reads CATVSGYSNQPQHF. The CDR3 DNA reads TGTGCCACCGTTTCAGGTTATAGCAATCAGCCCCAGCATTTT.